This T cell receptor (beta chain) emerged from a study of CD4+ T cells in melanoma. Study-wide points: Reportedly, melanoma neoantigen-specific CD4+ T cells showed varied differentiation states. A reported correlation linked neoantigen-specific CD4+ T cells to CD8+, macrophage and B cell function.

Measured with immunoSEQ multiplex PCR; TCRdb has only the in-frame clones, and not every one. The data hold about 110,000 clones, with roughly 90% observed a single time. With regard to this clone: Its antigen is currently unknown.

The CDR3 length is 14 residues. Germline V CDR1 and CDR2: SGHTA, FQGNSA. The V end was cut by 4 bases, the J end by 6 bases, with 16 bases between. V usage is TRBV7-2 and J usage is TRBJ2-7; D is perhaps TRBD1 or TRBD2 (6 bases each). The sequence derives from a human donor with melanoma. Sequenced material: peripheral blood. The CDR3 loop is CASSYGGAALEQYF. Written as DNA, the CDR3 is TGTGCCAGCAGCTACGGGGGCGCAGCCCTCGAGCAGTACTTC.